This T cell receptor beta chain was sequenced for a study of blood T cell repertoires in COVID-19. Across the whole study: Samples came from the United States, Italy and Spain, spanning acute and convalescent COVID-19. PBMCs, B-cell-depleted T cells, or T cells were the source of the cDNA or gDNA that made up the material.

J lost 4 bases, V lost 2 bases, and 4 bases had no gene match. The CDR3 extends over 14 amino acids. Germline CDR1 and CDR2: KGHSH and LQKENI. Assignment of participants to cohorts was predicated upon participant-reported clinical history. Under the authors' procedure: Amplification of reference gene primers provided the estimated nucleated cell counts. The data were produced by immunoSEQ multiplex PCR, yet TCRdb's version contains in-frame clones alone and is incomplete. V and J calls and clone size are given by that table; D and trimming were obtained from the DNA. In the table there are roughly 200,000 clones, roughly 89% of which are singletons. This clone was observed a few times.

V usage is TRBV18 and J usage is TRBJ1-2, with 7 bases fitting TRBD1. Sequences were obtained from PBMCs or T cells enriched from blood (not recorded which). The origin of this receptor is a woman aged 40 to 50 with acute COVID-19. The CDR3 protein is CASSPDRATYGYTF. The CDR3 DNA reads as TGTGCCAGCTCACCAGACAGGGCTACCTATGGCTACACCTTC.